The clone carrying this T cell receptor (beta chain) was found once. Antigen unknown. This may arise from a read error, as a much more abundant clone is one base away. Given the absence of the conserved phenylalanine or tryptophan at the CDR3 end, a read error is likely. These data are taken from a study of early T cells in non-severe SARS-CoV-2 infection. Broader study findings: Private and CD4 specificities were missed by VDJdb matching, which favored anti-spike CD8 responses.

Individual cDNA molecules were tagged with unique molecular identifiers, the study reported. TCRdb re-derived calls from the 5' RACE reads in MiXCR, one entry per CDR3 protein. The table lists under 35,000 distinct CDR3 sequences, approximately 4.2% of them singletons, with roughly 12% in the top ten. Source material: whole blood. This receptor was identified in an adult who was a healthcare worker with PCR-confirmed SARS-CoV-2 infection or an uninfected control (not recorded which).

For the CDR3, the DNA is TGTGCCTGGAGTGAGGCTTCCTACGAGCAGTACTCC. This translates into CAWSEASYEQYS. The chain recombines TRBV30 with TRBJ2-7; no definite D call. This CDR3 is 12 amino acids long. Germline CDR1 GTSNPN, CDR2 SVGIG (reference sequence). V gave up 1 base and J gave up 1 base, with 5 bases separating them.